This TCR beta chain originates from a study of blood T cell repertoires in COVID-19. J lost 5 bases, V lost 9 bases, and 12 bases had no gene match. CDR1 is MDHEN, CDR2 SYDVKM, per germline. The CDR3 is 15 residues long. The assay was immunoSEQ multiplex PCR, and TCRdb's table has in-frame clones only and misses some. This sample yields some 70,000 clones, of which 70% to 90% are seen a single time; less than 3% belongs to the top ten. The sample was peripheral blood. The V gene is TRBV28, the J gene TRBJ2-3; 9 nucleotides agree with TRBD2. The sequence derives from a man aged 65-85 years with active or convalescent COVID-19. CDR3: CASRLAGLKQDTQYF. CDR3 nucleotides: TGTGCCAGTCGGCTAGCGGGACTAAAACAAGATACGCAGTATTTT.